This TCR beta chain derives from a study of blood T cells in healthy people across ages (dated by TCRdb to 2014 to 2015). For the study in its entirety: In model experiments, template switching captured roughly one uniquely barcoded TCR beta cDNA molecule for every two T cells. Using deep sequencing normalized with unique cDNA molecular identifiers, the study measured how TCR beta repertoire diversity changes with age. Donors of different ages were randomly distributed across sequencing lanes to avoid experimental bias. Donors were grouped into four age groups: young (average roughly 15 years), middle-aged (around 39), aged (62) and long-lived (less than 85). For two donors (one aged 18 to 30 and one aged 80 or older), the study analyzed two additional independent replicas of 1 million unique cDNA reads from the same blood draw.

Donors were 30 to 45 systemically healthy Caucasian individuals from Russia aged roughly 6 to 95 years. Each donor gave roughly 9 milliliters of peripheral blood, drawn into EDTA-treated Vacutainer tubes. Ficoll-Paque density-gradient centrifugation was used to isolate PBMCs, with at least 6.5 million obtained per sample. Total RNA, at least 6 micrograms per sample, was extracted from PBMCs with Trizol reagent. For every donor, flow cytometry on a PBMC aliquot measured the percentage of naive CD45RAhigh/CD27high T cells. Ten or more counts support this clonotype. The specificity of this receptor is unknown. Nothing much larger sits one base from this clone, and base qualities are not available. To prepare the library, 5' RACE was applied. Sequenced on an Illumina HiSeq 2500. The second PCR ran for about 7 to 11 cycles and used a J-beta primer mix along with a sample-barcoded 5' primer. A template-switch 5' adaptor carrying 12 random nucleotides introduced a unique molecular identifier onto each TCR beta cDNA molecule. Each sample yielded at least 3 million CDR3-containing paired-end reads. All of the RNA was converted into first-strand cDNA using the Mint cDNA synthesis kit, with a TRBC-specific oligonucleotide serving as the primer. After uracil-DNA glycosylase treatment, a first 18-cycle PCR used universal primers M1SS and BC2_uni_R on all cDNA. In the source study's methods: Each sample was normalized by randomly selecting 1 million high-quality reads, each carrying a distinct molecular identifier. Reads with shared molecular identifiers were discarded instead of being binned into consensus sequences. MiTCR, with a Q25 quality threshold and the strictest error-elimination algorithm, was used for CDR3 identification, clonotype clustering and error correction. Lower-bound total TCR beta diversity was estimated with a nonparametric unseen species model using Euler transformation. TCRdb reprocessing: public reads trimmed at Q25 with fastp, clones called with MiXCR, in-frame beta chains kept. Rows merge per CDR3 protein into single entries with the most common DNA and genes. The authors' filters were not applied to this entry. The sample records about a million distinct CDR3 sequences, just over 50% of which are singletons. The ten top clones hold about 21% of the sample.

Study-wide findings and limitations: Estimates of total diversity based on one million sequenced T cells were regarded as lower bounds and as underestimates. A strong correlation was found between observed TCR beta diversity and the percentage of naive T cells measured by flow cytometry. Since profiling was done on bulk unsorted PBMCs, naive and antigen-experienced compartments could not be conclusively compared. The CMV infection status of donors was not known, potentially confounding age-related changes in expanded clonotypes. Compared with the aged group, the long-lived group had more naive CD4+ T cells, fewer expanded clones and increased TCR diversity, a pattern suggesting age selection. Observed TCR beta diversity per million T cells fell roughly linearly with age, and a significant reduction was already apparent by age around 40.

Based on the germline V gene, the CDR1 and CDR2 sequences are SNHLY and FYNNEI. Germline trimming amounts to 6 bases on V and 0 bases on J, with 9 as the count of junction bases outside the gene matches. Including the terminal cysteine and phenylalanine, the CDR3 comprises 17 residues. Only the CDR3 portion is preserved as DNA: 51 bases, with reading frame beginning at the first base. The TCR was taken from a woman between 55 and 75 years old in good health. The chain is encoded by TRBV2 joined to TRBJ1-5, and TRBD1 matches 9 of the central bases. The sample was blood. The sequenced DNA: TGTGCCAGCAGAACCGGGACAGGGAGAGATAGCAATCAGCCCCAGCATTTT. Its protein is CASRTGTGRDSNQPQHF.